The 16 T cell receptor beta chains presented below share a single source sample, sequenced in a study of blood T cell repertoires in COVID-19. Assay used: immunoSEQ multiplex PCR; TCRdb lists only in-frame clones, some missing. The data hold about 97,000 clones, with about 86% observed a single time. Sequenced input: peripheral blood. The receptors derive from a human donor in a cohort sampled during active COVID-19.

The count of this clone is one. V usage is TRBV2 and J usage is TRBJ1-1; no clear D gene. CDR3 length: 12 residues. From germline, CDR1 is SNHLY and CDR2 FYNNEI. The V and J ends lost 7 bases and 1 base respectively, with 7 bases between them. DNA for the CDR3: TGTGCCAGCACGACAAGGAACACTGAAGCTTTCTTT. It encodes CASTTRNTEAFF.

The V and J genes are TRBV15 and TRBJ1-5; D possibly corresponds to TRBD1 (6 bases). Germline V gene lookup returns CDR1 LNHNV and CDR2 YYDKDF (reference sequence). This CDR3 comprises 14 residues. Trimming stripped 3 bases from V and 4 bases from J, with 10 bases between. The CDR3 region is CATSRGHTNQPQHF. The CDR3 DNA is TGTGCCACCAGCAGGGGACACACGAATCAGCCCCAGCATTTT. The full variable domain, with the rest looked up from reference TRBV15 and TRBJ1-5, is DAMVIQNPRYQVTQFGKPVTLSCSQTLNHNVMYWYQQKSSQAPKLLFHYYDKDFNNEADTPDNFQSRRPNTSFCFLDIRSPGLGDTAMYLCATSRGHTNQPQHFGDGTRLSIL.

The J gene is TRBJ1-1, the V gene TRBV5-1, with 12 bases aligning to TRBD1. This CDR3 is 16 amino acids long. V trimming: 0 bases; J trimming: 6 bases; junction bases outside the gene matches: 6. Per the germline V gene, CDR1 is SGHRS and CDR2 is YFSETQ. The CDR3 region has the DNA TGCGCCAGCAGCTTGGGCCCGGGACAGGGGGCGGCTGAAGCTTTCTTT. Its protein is CASSLGPGQGAAEAFF.

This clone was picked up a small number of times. CDR3 nucleotides: TGTGCCAGCAGCCCCCTGGCGGGCACGGACCCCGGGGAGCTGTTTTTT. It is translated as CASSPLAGTDPGELFF. J is TRBJ2-2 and V is TRBV7-3, with a possible D match to TRBD2 (5 bases). Germline lookup yields CDR1 SGHTA and CDR2 FQGTGA. Trimming removed 5 bases from V and 6 bases from J, with 19 bases in between. The length of the CDR3 is 16 residues. The whole variable domain, remainder taken from reference TRBV7-3 and TRBJ2-2, is GAGVSQTPSNKVTEKGKYVELRCDPISGHTALYWYRQSLGQGPEFLIYFQGTGAADDSGLPNDRFFAVRPEGSVSTLKIQRTERGDSAVYLCASSPLAGTDPGELFFGEGSRLTVL.

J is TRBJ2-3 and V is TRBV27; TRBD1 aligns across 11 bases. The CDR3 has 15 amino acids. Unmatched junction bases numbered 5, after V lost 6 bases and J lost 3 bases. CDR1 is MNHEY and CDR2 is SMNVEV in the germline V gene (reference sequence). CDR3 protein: CASRQGQGGTDTQYF. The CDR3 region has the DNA TGTGCCAGCAGACAGGGACAGGGGGGGACAGATACGCAGTATTTT.

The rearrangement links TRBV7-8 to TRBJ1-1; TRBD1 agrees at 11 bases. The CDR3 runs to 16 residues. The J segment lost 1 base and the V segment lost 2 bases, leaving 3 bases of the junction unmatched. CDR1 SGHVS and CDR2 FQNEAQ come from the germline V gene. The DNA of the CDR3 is TGTGCCAGCAGCTTACGGGACAGGGGGTCGAACACTGAAGCTTTCTTT. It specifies CASSLRDRGSNTEAFF.

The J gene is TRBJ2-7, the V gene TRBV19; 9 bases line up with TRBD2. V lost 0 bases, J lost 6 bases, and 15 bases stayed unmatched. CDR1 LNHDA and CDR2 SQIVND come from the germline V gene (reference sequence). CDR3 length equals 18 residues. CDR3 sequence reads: CASSIDLASGTTPAEQYF. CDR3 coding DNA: TGTGCCAGTAGTATAGATCTGGCTAGCGGGACGACGCCTGCCGAGCAGTACTTC.

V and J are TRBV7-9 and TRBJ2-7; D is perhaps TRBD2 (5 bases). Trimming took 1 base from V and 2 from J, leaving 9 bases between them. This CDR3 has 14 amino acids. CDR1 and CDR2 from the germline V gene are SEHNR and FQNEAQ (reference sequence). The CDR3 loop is CASSLEGATYEQYF. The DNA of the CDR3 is TGTGCCAGCAGCTTAGAGGGAGCCACCTACGAGCAGTACTTC.

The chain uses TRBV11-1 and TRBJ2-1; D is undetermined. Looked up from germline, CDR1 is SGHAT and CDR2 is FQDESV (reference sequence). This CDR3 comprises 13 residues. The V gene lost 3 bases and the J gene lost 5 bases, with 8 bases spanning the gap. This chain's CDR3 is CASSLRRNNEQFF. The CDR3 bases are TGTGCCAGCAGCTTGCGCAGGAACAATGAGCAGTTCTTC.

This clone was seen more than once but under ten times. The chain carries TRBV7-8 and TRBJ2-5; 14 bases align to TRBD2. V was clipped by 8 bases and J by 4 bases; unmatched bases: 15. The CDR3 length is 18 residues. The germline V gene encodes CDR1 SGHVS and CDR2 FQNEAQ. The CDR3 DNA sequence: TGTGCCAGCTCACCACCGACTAGCGGGGGGGCGGTGGGAGAGACCCAGTACTTC. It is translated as CASSPPTSGGAVGETQYF.

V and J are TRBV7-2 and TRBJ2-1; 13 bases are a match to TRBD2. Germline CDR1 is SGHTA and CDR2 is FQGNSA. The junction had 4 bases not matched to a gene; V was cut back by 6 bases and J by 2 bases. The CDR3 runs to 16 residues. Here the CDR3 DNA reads TGTGCCAGCAGTTCACTAGCGGGAGGGACCTACAATGAGCAGTTCTTC. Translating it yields CASSSLAGGTYNEQFF.

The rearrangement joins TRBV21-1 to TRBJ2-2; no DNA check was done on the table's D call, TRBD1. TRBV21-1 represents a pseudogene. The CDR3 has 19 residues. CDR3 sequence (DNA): TGTGCCAGCAGCACTGGGACAGGGCTAAGACCGACGAACACCGGGGAGCTGTTTTTT. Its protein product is CASSTGTGLRPTNTGELFF.

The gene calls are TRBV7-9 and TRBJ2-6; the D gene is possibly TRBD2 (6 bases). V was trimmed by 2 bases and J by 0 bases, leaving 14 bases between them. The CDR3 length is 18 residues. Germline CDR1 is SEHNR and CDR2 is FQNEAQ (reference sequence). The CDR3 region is CASSLPGGPSSGANVLTF. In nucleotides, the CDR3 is TGTGCCAGCAGCTTACCCGGGGGTCCCAGCTCTGGGGCCAACGTCCTGACTTTC.

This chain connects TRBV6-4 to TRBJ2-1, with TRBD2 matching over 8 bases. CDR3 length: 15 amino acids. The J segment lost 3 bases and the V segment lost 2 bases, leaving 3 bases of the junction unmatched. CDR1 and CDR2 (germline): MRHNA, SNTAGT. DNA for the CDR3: TGTGCCAGCAGTGACGGCGCGGGAGGCTACAATGAGCAGTTCTTC. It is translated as CASSDGAGGYNEQFF.

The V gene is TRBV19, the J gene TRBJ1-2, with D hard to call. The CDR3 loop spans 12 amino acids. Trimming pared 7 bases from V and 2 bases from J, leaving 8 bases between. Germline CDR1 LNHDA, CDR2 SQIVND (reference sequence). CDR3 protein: CASKEGNYGYTF. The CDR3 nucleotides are TGTGCCAGTAAGGAGGGCAACTATGGCTACACCTTC.

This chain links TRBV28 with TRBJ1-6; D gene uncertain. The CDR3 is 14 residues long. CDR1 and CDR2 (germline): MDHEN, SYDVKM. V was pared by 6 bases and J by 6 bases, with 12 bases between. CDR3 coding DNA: TGTGCCAGCAGGCCTGACATCAGTAATTCACCCCTCCACTTT. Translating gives CASRPDISNSPLHF.